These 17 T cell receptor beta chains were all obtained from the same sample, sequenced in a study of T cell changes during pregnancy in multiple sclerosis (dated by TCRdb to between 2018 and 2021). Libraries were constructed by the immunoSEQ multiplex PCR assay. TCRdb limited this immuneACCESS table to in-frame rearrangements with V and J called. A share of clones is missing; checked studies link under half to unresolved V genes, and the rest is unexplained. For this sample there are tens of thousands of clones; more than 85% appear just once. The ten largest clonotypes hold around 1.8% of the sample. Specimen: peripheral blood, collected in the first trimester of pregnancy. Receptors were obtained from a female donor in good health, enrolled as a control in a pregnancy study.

The CDR3 region has the DNA TGTGCCACCAGCAGAGATCCCCAGTCAGGTCGGCGGGCTGAAAAACTGTTTTTT. Translation: CATSRDPQSGRRAEKLFF. The chain recombines TRBV15 with TRBJ1-4; no reliable D call. The V gene's germline CDR1 is LNHNV and CDR2 YYDKDF (reference sequence). Trimming took off 0 bases at V and 7 bases at J, with 21 bases between the two ends. The length of the CDR3 is 18 residues.

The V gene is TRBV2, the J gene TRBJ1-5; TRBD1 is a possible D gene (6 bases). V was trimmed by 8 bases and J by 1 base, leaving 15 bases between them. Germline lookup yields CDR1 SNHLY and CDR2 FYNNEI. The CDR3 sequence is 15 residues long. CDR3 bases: TGTGCCAGCGCACAGGGAGGGGGGAGCAATCAGCCCCAGCATTTT. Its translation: CASAQGGGSNQPQHF. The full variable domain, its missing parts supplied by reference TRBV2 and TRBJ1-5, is EPEVTQTPSHQVTQMGQEVILRCVPISNHLYFYWYRQILGQKVEFLVSFYNNEISEKSEIFDDQFSVERPDGSNFTLKIRSTKLEDSAMYFCASAQGGGSNQPQHFGDGTRLSIL.

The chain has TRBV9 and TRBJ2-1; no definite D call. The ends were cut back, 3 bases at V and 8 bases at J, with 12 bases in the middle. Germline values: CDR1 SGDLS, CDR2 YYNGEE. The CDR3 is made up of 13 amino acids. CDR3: CASSATPADEQFF. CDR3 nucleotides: TGTGCCAGCAGCGCGACGCCGGCGGATGAGCAGTTCTTC.

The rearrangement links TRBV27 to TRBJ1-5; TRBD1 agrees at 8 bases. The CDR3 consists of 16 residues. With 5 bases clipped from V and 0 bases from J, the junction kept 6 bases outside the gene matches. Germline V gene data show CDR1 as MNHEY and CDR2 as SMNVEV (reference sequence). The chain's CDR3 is CASSAGTGYSNQPQHF. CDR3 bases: TGTGCCAGCAGTGCCGGGACAGGTTATAGCAATCAGCCCCAGCATTTT.

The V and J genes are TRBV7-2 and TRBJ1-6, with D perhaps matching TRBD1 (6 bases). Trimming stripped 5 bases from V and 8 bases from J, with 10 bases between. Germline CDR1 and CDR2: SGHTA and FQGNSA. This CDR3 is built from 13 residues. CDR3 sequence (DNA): TGTGCCAGCAGCAGCTACAGGGATTCACCCCTCCACTTT. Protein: CASSSYRDSPLHF.

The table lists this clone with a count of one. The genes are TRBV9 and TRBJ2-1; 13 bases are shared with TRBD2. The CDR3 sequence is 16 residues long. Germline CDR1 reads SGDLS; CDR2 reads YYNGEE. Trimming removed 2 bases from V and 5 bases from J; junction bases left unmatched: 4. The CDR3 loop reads CASSVTLAGGDNEQFF. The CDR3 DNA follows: TGTGCCAGCAGCGTTACACTAGCGGGGGGGGACAATGAGCAGTTCTTC. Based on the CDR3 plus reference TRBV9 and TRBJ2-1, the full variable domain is DSGVTQTPKHLITATGQRVTLRCSPRSGDLSVYWYQQSLDQGLQFLIQYYNGEERAKGNILERFSAQQFPDLHSELNLSSLELGDSALYFCASSVTLAGGDNEQFFGPGTRLTVL.

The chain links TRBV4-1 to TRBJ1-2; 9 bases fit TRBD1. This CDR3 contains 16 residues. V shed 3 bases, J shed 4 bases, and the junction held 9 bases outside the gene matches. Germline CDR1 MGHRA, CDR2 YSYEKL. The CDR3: CASSHTPGQGSYGYTF. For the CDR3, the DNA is TGCGCCAGCAGCCATACCCCGGGACAGGGATCCTATGGCTACACCTTC.

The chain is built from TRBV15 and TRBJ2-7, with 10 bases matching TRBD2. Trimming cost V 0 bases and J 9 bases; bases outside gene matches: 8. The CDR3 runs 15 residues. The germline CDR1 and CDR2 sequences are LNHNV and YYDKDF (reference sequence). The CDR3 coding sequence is TGTGCCACCAGCAGAGATCGGGTAGCGGGGGGCCTGCAGTACTTC. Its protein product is CATSRDRVAGGLQYF.

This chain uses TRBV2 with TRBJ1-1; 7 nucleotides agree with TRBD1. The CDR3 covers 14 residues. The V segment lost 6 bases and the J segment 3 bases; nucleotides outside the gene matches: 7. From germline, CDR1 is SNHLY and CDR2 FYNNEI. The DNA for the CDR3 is TGTGCCAGCAGGAGACCGACAGGGCACACTGAAGCTTTCTTT. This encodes CASRRPTGHTEAFF.

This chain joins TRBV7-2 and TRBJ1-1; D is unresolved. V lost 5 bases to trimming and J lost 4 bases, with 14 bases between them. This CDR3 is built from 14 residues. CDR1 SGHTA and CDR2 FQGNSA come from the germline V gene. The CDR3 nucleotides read TGTGCCAGCAGCCCCGCCGGGAGGATCACTGAAGCTTTCTTT. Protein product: CASSPAGRITEAFF.

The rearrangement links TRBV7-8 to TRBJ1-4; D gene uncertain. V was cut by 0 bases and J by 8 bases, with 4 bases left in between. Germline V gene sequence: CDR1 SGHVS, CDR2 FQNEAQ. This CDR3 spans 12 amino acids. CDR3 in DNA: TGTGCCAGCAGCTTAGCCCAGGAAAAACTGTTTTTT. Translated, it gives CASSLAQEKLFF.

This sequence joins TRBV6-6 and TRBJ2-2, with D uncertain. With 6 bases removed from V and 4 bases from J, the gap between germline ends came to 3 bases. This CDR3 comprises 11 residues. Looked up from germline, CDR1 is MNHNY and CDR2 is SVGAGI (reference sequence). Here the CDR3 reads CASSRTGELFF. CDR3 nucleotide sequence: TGTGCCAGCAGCCGCACCGGGGAGCTGTTTTTT.

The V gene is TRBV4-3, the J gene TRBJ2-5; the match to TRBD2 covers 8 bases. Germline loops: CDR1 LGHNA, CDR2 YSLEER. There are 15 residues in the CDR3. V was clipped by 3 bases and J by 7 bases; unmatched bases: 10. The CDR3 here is CASSQAYGREGTQYF. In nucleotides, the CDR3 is TGCGCCAGCAGCCAGGCTTACGGCCGGGAGGGGACCCAGTACTTC.

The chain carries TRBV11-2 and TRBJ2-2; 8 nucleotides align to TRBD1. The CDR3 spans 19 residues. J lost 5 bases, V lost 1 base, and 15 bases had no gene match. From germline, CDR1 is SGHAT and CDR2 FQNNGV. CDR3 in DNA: TGTGCCAGCAGCTTAGGGTTTTTCGGTGGACAGGGTAGAACCGGGGAGCTGTTTTTT. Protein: CASSLGFFGGQGRTGELFF.

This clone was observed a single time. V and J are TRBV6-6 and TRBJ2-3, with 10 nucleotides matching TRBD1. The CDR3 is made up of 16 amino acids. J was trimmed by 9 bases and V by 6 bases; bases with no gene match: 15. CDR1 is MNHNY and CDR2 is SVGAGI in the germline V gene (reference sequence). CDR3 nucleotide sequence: TGTGCCAGCAGAGAAAGGACAGGGGGGATCTTTTGGACGCAGTATTTT. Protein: CASRERTGGIFWTQYF.

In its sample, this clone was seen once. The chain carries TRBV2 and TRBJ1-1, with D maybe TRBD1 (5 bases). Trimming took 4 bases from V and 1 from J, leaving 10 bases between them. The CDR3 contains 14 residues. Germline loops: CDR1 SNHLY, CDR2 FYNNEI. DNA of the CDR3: TGTGCCAGCAGTGGGGGGAGGGCGAACACTGAAGCTTTCTTT. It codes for CASSGGRANTEAFF.

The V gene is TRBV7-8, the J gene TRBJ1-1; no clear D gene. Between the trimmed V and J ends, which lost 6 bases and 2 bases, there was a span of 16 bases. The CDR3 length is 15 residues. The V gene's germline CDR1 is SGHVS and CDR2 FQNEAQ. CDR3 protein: CASSFARGGNTEAFF. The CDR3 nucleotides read TGTGCCAGCAGTTTTGCTCGGGGTGGCAACACTGAAGCTTTCTTT.